This TCR beta chain was sequenced for a study of regulatory T cells in long-lasting Graves disease. Libraries of TCR beta came from iRepertoire HTBI primers plus Arm-PCR of CDR3 regions. TCRdb called the multiplex PCR reads again in MiXCR, with one record for every CDR3 protein. The sample includes approximately 360,000 distinct CDR3 sequences, about 11% of them seen just once. Deletions cut 5 bases from V and 3 bases from J, with 17 bases between. Germline V lookup: CDR1 SGHTA, CDR2 FQGTGA. This CDR3 comprises 16 residues. Time point indicated: newly diagnosed GD, antithyroid drugs for less than 3 months. PBMC RNA served as the TCR library source. In Xi'an, China, an endocrinology department was the source of patients. These records were also assigned to another study, of T cells in Graves' hyperthyroidism and ophthalmopathy. That report adds: The study used the HTBI primer set for a first-round RT-PCR of the TCR CDR3. Separating ophthalmopathy from stable hyperthyroidism was achieved by a 13 V-J model.

The origin of this receptor is a woman between 18 and 30 years old with Graves disease. Sample: peripheral blood mononuclear cells (PBMCs), taken at new diagnosis, from a patient treated with antithyroid drugs. This rearrangement joins TRBV7-3 to TRBJ2-1; D is ambiguous. The CDR3 DNA follows: TGTGCCAGCAGCCCCTCGGGTTCGGGCGGCTACAATGAGCAGTTCTTC. This codes for CASSPSGSGGYNEQFF. Full variable domain (remainder filled in from reference TRBV7-3 and TRBJ2-1): GAGVSQTPSNKVTEKGKYVELRCDPISGHTALYWYRQSLGQGPEFLIYFQGTGAADDSGLPNDRFFAVRPEGSVSTLKIQRTERGDSAVYLCASSPSGSGGYNEQFFGPGTRLTVL.